Shown below are 2 T cell receptor beta chains from a single sample sequenced in a study of T cell changes during pregnancy in multiple sclerosis. Libraries were prepared by immunoSEQ multiplex PCR; TCRdb keeps only in-frame clonotypes and omits some of them. This repertoire shows approximately 89,000 clones, around 94% found once; its top ten account for under 0.85%. Sequencing used peripheral blood, obtained in the third trimester of pregnancy. These receptor sequences come from a female donor with multiple sclerosis, enrolled in a pregnancy study.

The V call is TRBV5-4, the J call TRBJ2-1; 9 bases match TRBD2. The CDR3 loop spans 13 amino acids. With V trimmed by 4 bases and J by 7 bases, 3 bases remained unmatched. From germline, CDR1 is SGHNT and CDR2 YYREEE (reference sequence). The CDR3 DNA follows: TGTGCCAGCAGCGTGAGCGGGGGGAATGAGCAGTTCTTC. This encodes CASSVSGGNEQFF.

CDR3 amino acids: CASSSNPEREETQYF. Here the CDR3 DNA reads TGTGCCAGCAGTTCAAATCCTGAACGGGAAGAGACCCAGTACTTC. The gene calls are TRBV7-6 and TRBJ2-5; D is undetermined. Germline V gene sequence: CDR1 SGHVS, CDR2 FNYEAQ. V lost 6 bases to trimming and J lost 3 bases, with 17 bases between them. The CDR3 length is 15 residues.